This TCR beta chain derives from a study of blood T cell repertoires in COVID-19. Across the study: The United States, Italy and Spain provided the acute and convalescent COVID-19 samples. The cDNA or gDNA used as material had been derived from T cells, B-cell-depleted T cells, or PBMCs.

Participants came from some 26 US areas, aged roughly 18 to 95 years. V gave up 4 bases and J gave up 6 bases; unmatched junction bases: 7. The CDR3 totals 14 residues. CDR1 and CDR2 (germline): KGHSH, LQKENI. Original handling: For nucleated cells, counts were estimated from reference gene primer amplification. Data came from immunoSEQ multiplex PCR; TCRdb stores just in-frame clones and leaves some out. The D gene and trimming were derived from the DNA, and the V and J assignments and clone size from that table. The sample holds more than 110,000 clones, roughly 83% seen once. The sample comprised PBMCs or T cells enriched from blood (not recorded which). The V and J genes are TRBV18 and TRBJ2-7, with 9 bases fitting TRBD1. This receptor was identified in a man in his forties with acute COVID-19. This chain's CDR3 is CASSLGQGSIEQYF. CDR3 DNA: TGTGCCAGCTCACTAGGACAGGGGTCGATCGAGCAGTACTTC.